The 30 T cell receptor beta chains in this list originate from one sample, sequenced in a study of shared clonotypes between healthy human individuals (dated by TCRdb to about 2020). Library creation used the immunoSEQ multiplex PCR assay. TCRdb re-hosts the immuneACCESS table, in-frame sequences only. Its copies lack some clones; in the studies checked, an unresolved V gene accounts for under half of them, and the cause for the rest is not known. The sample table records under 600,000 clones; around three quarters of these occur just once. The ten largest make up around 13% of the sample. The sequenced sample was PBMCs. The receptors were gathered from a woman in her forties in good health. Some clones in this sample may be carry-over from other donors' samples.

The chain carries TRBV18 and TRBJ1-2, with D possibly matching TRBD1 (6 bases). The CDR3 contains 16 residues. Trimming removed 2 bases from V and 4 bases from J, with 17 bases in between. The germline gives CDR1 KGHSH, CDR2 LQKENI. In DNA form, the CDR3 reads TGTGCCAGCTCACCAAATTCCCCAGGGGCTCGCTATGGCTACACCTTC. Amino acid sequence: CASSPNSPGARYGYTF.

Remarks on this clone: This sequence may be a read error, since a much larger clone differs from it by one base. This sample includes further DNA sequences coding for the same CDR3. V usage is TRBV2 and J usage is TRBJ1-1; D gene unclear. The CDR3 covers 14 residues. CDR1 is SNHLY and CDR2 is FYNNEI in the germline V gene. CDR3 amino acids: CASSDVYMNTEAFF. As DNA, the CDR3 is TGTGCCAGCAGTGATGTCTATATGAACACTGAAGCCTTCTTT. Full variable domain (rest looked up from reference TRBV2 and TRBJ1-1): EPEVTQTPSHQVTQMGQEVILRCVPISNHLYFYWYRQILGQKVEFLVSFYNNEISEKSEIFDDQFSVERPDGSNFTLKIRSTKLEDSAMYFCASSDVYMNTEAFFGQGTRLTVV.

This chain joins TRBV10-3 and TRBJ1-3; 8 bases line up with TRBD1. Germline V gives CDR1 ENHRY, CDR2 SYGVKD. The CDR3 covers 16 residues. After removal of 4 bases from V and 4 bases from J, the junction contained 9 bases not matched to a gene. In nucleotides, the CDR3 is TGTGCCATCAGTGTAACAGGGGGGCGCTCAGGAAACACCATATATTTT. It is translated as CAISVTGGRSGNTIYF.

Concerning this clone itself: The junction and the germline gene differ at one end; a read error may be behind it. The gene calls are TRBV9 and TRBJ1-2; 7 positions match TRBD1. This CDR3 comprises 17 residues. Germline values: CDR1 SGDLS, CDR2 YYNGEE. The CDR3, as DNA: TGTGCCAGTAGCGTAGCGGCCGATGGCAGGGGGAACTATGGCTACACCTTC. It specifies CASSVAADGRGNYGYTF. Complete variable domain (other parts from reference TRBV9 and TRBJ1-2): DSGVTQTPKHLITATGQRVTLRCSPRSGDLSVYWYQQSLDQGLQFLIQYYNGEERAKGNILERFSAQQFPDLHSELNLSSLELGDSALYFCASSVAADGRGNYGYTFGSGTRLTVV.

V and J are TRBV2 and TRBJ2-5; a possible D gene is TRBD2 (7 bases). Germline CDR1 and CDR2: SNHLY and FYNNEI. The CDR3 length is 16 residues. Trimming took 8 bases from V and 5 from J, leaving 24 bases between them. The CDR3 DNA reads as TGTGCCAGCTCAGCCCTTCTAGGGGGGGCGGCGGAGACCCAGTACTTC. Amino acids: CASSALLGGAAETQYF.

V usage is TRBV15 and J usage is TRBJ1-5; no reliable D call. CDR3 length: 14 amino acids. Germline values: CDR1 LNHNV, CDR2 YYDKDF (reference sequence). The V and J ends lost 1 base and 3 bases respectively, with 7 bases between them. CDR3 residues: CATSRGDYNQPQHF. In nucleotides, the CDR3 is TGTGCCACCAGCAGAGGAGACTACAATCAGCCCCAGCATTTT. The variable domain in full, completed from reference TRBV15 and TRBJ1-5, reads DAMVIQNPRYQVTQFGKPVTLSCSQTLNHNVMYWYQQKSSQAPKLLFHYYDKDFNNEADTPDNFQSRRPNTSFCFLDIRSPGLGDTAMYLCATSRGDYNQPQHFGDGTRLSIL.

This chain's CDR3 is CAWSVSVNTEAFF. The CDR3 DNA is TGTGCCTGGAGTGTATCCGTGAACACTGAAGCTTTCTTT. The gene calls are TRBV30 and TRBJ1-1; no definite D call. This CDR3 has 13 amino acids. Trimming removed 0 bases at V and 0 bases at J, with 5 bases between. Germline CDR1 and CDR2: GTSNPN and SVGIG (reference sequence).

This rearrangement joins TRBV5-1 to TRBJ2-3; 8 bases match TRBD2. J was trimmed by 2 bases and V by 4 bases; bases with no gene match: 6. Germline CDR1 reads SGHRS; CDR2 reads YFSETQ. The length of the CDR3 is 15 residues. The CDR3 spells CASSVTSGYTDTQYF. CDR3 DNA sequence: TGCGCCAGCAGCGTCACTAGCGGTTACACAGATACGCAGTATTTT.

Concerning this clone: At one boundary the junction diverges from the germline segment, which might be a read error. The chain is built from TRBV7-7 and TRBJ1-2; D perhaps matches TRBD1 (5 bases). The length of the CDR3 is 15 residues. Germline V gene lookup returns CDR1 SSHAT and CDR2 FNYEAQ (reference sequence). The CDR3 loop reads CASSLEGRGSEGYTF. CDR3 DNA sequence: TGTGCTAGCAGCTTAGAGGGCCGGGGGAGTGAGGGCTACACCTTC.

This chain uses TRBV13 with TRBJ2-5, with unresolved D. The germline V and J ends were trimmed by 4 bases and 0 bases, with 9 bases remaining between them. In germline, CDR1 is PRHDT, CDR2 FYEKMQ (reference sequence). The CDR3 has 14 amino acids. CDR3 DNA sequence: TGTGCCAGCAGCTCCACCAACGACCAAGAGACCCAGTACTTC. Translated, it gives CASSSTNDQETQYF. The whole variable domain, filled in from reference TRBV13 and TRBJ2-5, reads AAGVIQSPRHLIKEKRETATLKCYPIPRHDTVYWYQQGPGQDPQFLISFYEKMQSDKGSIPDRFSAQQFSDYHSELNMSSLELGDSALYFCASSSTNDQETQYFGPGTRLLVL.

The chain carries TRBV5-1 and TRBJ1-3; possibly TRBD1 for D (5 bases). CDR1 and CDR2 (germline): SGHRS, YFSETQ. V was trimmed by 0 bases and J by 4 bases, leaving 11 bases between them. CDR3 length: 15 residues. CDR3 residues: CASSLVSGHGNTIYF. Here the CDR3 DNA reads TGCGCCAGCAGCTTGGTCTCAGGGCACGGAAACACCATATATTTT.

This clone was detected only a few times. The gene calls are TRBV2 and TRBJ2-2; D uncertain. The germline V and J ends were trimmed by 7 bases and 1 base, with 4 bases remaining between them. CDR1 SNHLY and CDR2 FYNNEI come from the germline V gene. This CDR3 region has 12 residues. The CDR3 reads CASKKNTGELFF. The CDR3 DNA is TGTGCCAGCAAGAAGAACACCGGGGAGCTGTTTTTT.

The chain combines TRBV29-1 with TRBJ2-5, with no clear D. Judging by the DNA end, TRBJ2-7 fits better; the J call may be wrong. Germline V gives CDR1 SQVTM, CDR2 ANQGSEA. This CDR3 spans 12 amino acids. CDR3 sequence reads: CSVGPTTYEQYF. In DNA form, the CDR3 reads TGCAGCGTTGGCCCGACAACCTACGAGCAGTACTTC.

The chain combines TRBV2 with TRBJ1-1; possibly TRBD1 for D (5 bases). Germline lookup yields CDR1 SNHLY and CDR2 FYNNEI. With 3 bases removed from V and 7 bases from J, the gap between germline ends came to 9 bases. This CDR3 spans 12 amino acids. The CDR3 DNA reads TGTGCCAGCAGTGAGCAGGGATTTGAAGCTTTCTTT. Its translation is CASSEQGFEAFF.

This clone was counted ten times or more. V and J are TRBV28 and TRBJ1-5; no definite D call. The V end was cut by 3 bases, the J end by 6 bases, with 12 bases between. The CDR3 is made up of 14 amino acids. Germline V CDR1 and CDR2: MDHEN, SYDVKM. CDR3 protein: CASSLRQVAQPQHF. The CDR3 DNA follows: TGTGCCAGCAGTTTGCGGCAGGTGGCTCAGCCCCAGCATTTT.

V is TRBV5-8 and J is TRBJ1-1; 7 positions match TRBD1. Germline V gives CDR1 SGHTS, CDR2 YDEGEE. This CDR3 contains 14 residues. V shed 2 bases, J shed 3 bases, and the junction held 4 bases outside the gene matches. The CDR3 DNA is TGTGCCAGCAGCTTAGACAGGGCGGACACTGAAGCTTTCTTT. Its translation: CASSLDRADTEAFF. Combining the CDR3 with reference TRBV5-8 and TRBJ1-1 gives the whole variable domain EAGVTQSPTHLIKTRGQQATLRCSPISGHTSVYWYQQALGLGLQFLLWYDEGEERNRGNFPPRFSGRQFPNYSSELNVNALELEDSALYLCASSLDRADTEAFFGQGTRLTVV.

The chain employs TRBV7-3 and TRBJ1-5, with D tentatively TRBD1 (5 bases). Per the germline V gene, CDR1 is SGHTA and CDR2 is FQGTGA. This CDR3 has 13 residues. Trimming took off 5 bases at V and 5 bases at J, with 10 bases between the two ends. CDR3 in DNA: TGTGCCAGCAGCATAAGGGGTGATCAGCCCCAGCATTTT. Translation: CASSIRGDQPQHF.

V and J are TRBV4-1 and TRBJ2-7; D gene unclear. CDR1 and CDR2 from the germline V gene are MGHRA and YSYEKL. This CDR3 has 18 amino acids. Trimming removed 1 base at V and 4 bases at J, with 23 bases between. The CDR3 is CASSQGTGTASGRYEQYF. The CDR3 DNA reads as TGCGCCAGCAGCCAAGGCACCGGAACAGCGTCCGGGCGGTACGAGCAGTACTTC.

This clone is a singleton in its sample. The chain recombines TRBV25-1 with TRBJ1-2; D is unresolved. The CDR3 covers 14 residues. V gave up 2 bases and J gave up 4 bases, with 11 bases separating them. Looked up from germline, CDR1 is MGHDK and CDR2 is SYGVNS. DNA of the CDR3: TGTGCCAGCAGTGAAAGTCCGGGGAGCTATGGCTACACCTTC. This codes for CASSESPGSYGYTF.

The J gene is TRBJ2-7, the V gene TRBV19; D possibly matches TRBD1 or TRBD2 (5 bases each). V gave up 6 bases and J gave up 5 bases, with 20 bases separating them. The germline CDR1 and CDR2 sequences are LNHDA and SQIVND (reference sequence). The CDR3 length is 15 residues. CDR3 in DNA: TGTGCCAGTAGATCTCCCGGGACCCCTGGGGACGAGCAGTACTTC. Protein product: CASRSPGTPGDEQYF.

The chain couples TRBV10-3 to TRBJ2-2, with 7 bases matching TRBD2. CDR1 is ENHRY and CDR2 is SYGVKD in the germline V gene. V dropped 5 bases and J dropped 4; count of bases not matched to a gene: 10. This CDR3 is built from 16 residues. The DNA of the CDR3 is TGTGCCATCAGTCCTCGGGGAGGGGTCCTCACCGGGGAGCTGTTTTTT. This translates into CAISPRGGVLTGELFF.

The rearrangement uses TRBV18 and TRBJ1-5, with a possible D match to TRBD1 (5 bases). The germline V gene encodes CDR1 KGHSH and CDR2 LQKENI. The CDR3 has 13 residues. Deletions cut 3 bases from V and 5 bases from J, with 8 bases between. Here the CDR3 reads CASSPGPYQPQHF. The CDR3 DNA reads as TGTGCCAGCTCACCGGGGCCTTATCAGCCCCAGCATTTT. Full variable domain (outside the CDR3, taken from reference TRBV18 and TRBJ1-5): NAGVMQNPRHLVRRRGQEARLRCSPMKGHSHVYWYRQLPEEGLKFMVYLQKENIIDESGMPKERFSAEFPKEGPSILRIQQVVRGDSAAYFCASSPGPYQPQHFGDGTRLSIL.

This clone showed up just a few times. The V and J genes are TRBV7-2 and TRBJ2-3; 7 bases line up with TRBD1. The CDR3 length is 12 residues. CDR1 is SGHTA and CDR2 is FQGNSA in the germline V gene. Unmatched junction bases numbered 6, after V lost 4 bases and J lost 11 bases. Here the CDR3 DNA reads TGTGCCAGCAGCTCCACAGGGGTTAAGCAGTATTTT. It specifies CASSSTGVKQYF.

The CDR3 bases are TGTGCCAGCAGGATATCCACCTACGAGCAGTACTTC. This sequence encodes CASRISTYEQYF. The chain links TRBV2 to TRBJ2-7, with D unclear. The V gene's germline CDR1 is SNHLY and CDR2 FYNNEI. This CDR3 has 12 residues. With 6 bases removed from V and 2 bases from J, the gap between germline ends came to 8 bases.

V is TRBV7-2 and J is TRBJ2-2; D is possibly TRBD2 (6 bases). The CDR3 consists of 15 residues. Germline V gene lookup returns CDR1 SGHTA and CDR2 FQGNSA. V was trimmed by 3 bases and J by 5 bases, leaving 13 bases between them. The CDR3 DNA follows: TGTGCCAGCAGCTTCGGGGGTGAGAGAACCGGGGAGCTGTTTTTT. This gives the protein CASSFGGERTGELFF.

The sample holds many counts of this clone. The gene calls are TRBV2 and TRBJ2-2; no definite D call. V was shortened by 4 bases and J by 4 bases, with 7 bases between the two germline ends. The V gene's germline CDR1 is SNHLY and CDR2 FYNNEI. The CDR3 runs 13 residues. The CDR3 is CASSVRATGELFF. DNA for the CDR3: TGTGCCAGCAGTGTAAGGGCCACCGGGGAGCTGTTTTTT. The full variable domain, with the rest looked up from reference TRBV2 and TRBJ2-2, is EPEVTQTPSHQVTQMGQEVILRCVPISNHLYFYWYRQILGQKVEFLVSFYNNEISEKSEIFDDQFSVERPDGSNFTLKIRSTKLEDSAMYFCASSVRATGELFFGEGSRLTVL.

The chain employs TRBV4-2 and TRBJ2-2; no clear D gene. The CDR3 spans 16 residues. Germline assignment: CDR1 LGHNA and CDR2 YNFKEQ. Trimming removed 0 bases at V and 0 bases at J, with 8 bases between. CDR3 sequence reads: CASSQETNTNTGELFF. CDR3 DNA: TGTGCCAGCAGCCAAGAAACCAACACGAACACCGGGGAGCTGTTTTTT.

The rearrangement joins TRBV28 to TRBJ2-7, with 7 bases that match TRBD2. J lost 0 bases, V lost 6 bases, and 8 bases had no gene match. Germline CDR1 and CDR2: MDHEN and SYDVKM. The CDR3 length is 15 residues. CDR3 nucleotides: TGTGCCAGCAGACCAAGCGGGATAAACTCCTACGAGCAGTACTTC. Residues: CASRPSGINSYEQYF.

The rearrangement links TRBV4-2 to TRBJ2-7, with D unclear. The germline gives CDR1 LGHNA, CDR2 YNFKEQ. V was cut by 2 bases and J by 0 bases, with 14 bases left in between. This CDR3 is 16 amino acids long. CDR3 sequence: CASSQQTRPISYEQYF. The CDR3 DNA follows: TGTGCCAGCAGCCAACAGACAAGGCCAATCTCCTACGAGCAGTACTTC.

This clone was counted a single time. This sequence joins TRBV7-2 and TRBJ2-7; TRBD2 might be the D (6 bases). The CDR3 loop spans 14 amino acids. The V end was cut by 5 bases, the J end by 3 bases, with 14 bases between. Germline loops: CDR1 SGHTA, CDR2 FQGNSA. The CDR3 bases are TGTGCCAGCAGCACCCCCGGGAGTTTCTACGAGCAGTACTTC. Its protein product is CASSTPGSFYEQYF.